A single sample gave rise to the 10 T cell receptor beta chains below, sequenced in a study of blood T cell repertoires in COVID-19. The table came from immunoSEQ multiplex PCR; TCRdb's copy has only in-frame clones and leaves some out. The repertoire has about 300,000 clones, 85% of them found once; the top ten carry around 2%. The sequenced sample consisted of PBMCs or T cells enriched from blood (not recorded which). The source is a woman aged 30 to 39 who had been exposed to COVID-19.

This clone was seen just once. The CDR3 nucleotides read TGTGCCAGCAGCGCCAGGGTAGGGGACAGGGCCAGAAACACCATATATTTT. Its translation is CASSARVGDRARNTIYF. J is TRBJ1-3 and V is TRBV7-2; TRBD1 aligns across 9 bases. V lost 5 bases to trimming and J lost 5 bases; unmatched junction nucleotides: 13. This CDR3 has 17 amino acids. The germline V gene has CDR1 SGHTA and CDR2 FQGNSA. Looking up the rest from reference TRBV7-2 and TRBJ1-3 gives the full variable domain: GAGVSQSPSNKVTEKGKDVELRCDPISGHTALYWYRQSLGQGLEFLIYFQGNSAPDKSGLPSDRFSAERTGGSVSTLTIQRTQQEDSAVYLCASSARVGDRARNTIYFGEGSWLTVV.

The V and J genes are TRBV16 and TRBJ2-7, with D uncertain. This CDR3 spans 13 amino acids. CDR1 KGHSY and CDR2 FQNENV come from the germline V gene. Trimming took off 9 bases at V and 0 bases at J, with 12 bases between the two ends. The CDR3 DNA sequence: TGTGCCAGTAACTTGGAGAGCTCCTACGAGCAGTACTTC. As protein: CASNLESSYEQYF.

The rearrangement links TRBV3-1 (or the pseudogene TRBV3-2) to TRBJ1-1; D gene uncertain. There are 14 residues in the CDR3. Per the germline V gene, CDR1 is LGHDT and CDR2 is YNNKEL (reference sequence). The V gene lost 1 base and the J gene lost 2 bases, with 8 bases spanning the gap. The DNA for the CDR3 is TGTGCCAGCAGCCAAGCTCCCCGTAACACTGAAGCTTTCTTT. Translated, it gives CASSQAPRNTEAFF.

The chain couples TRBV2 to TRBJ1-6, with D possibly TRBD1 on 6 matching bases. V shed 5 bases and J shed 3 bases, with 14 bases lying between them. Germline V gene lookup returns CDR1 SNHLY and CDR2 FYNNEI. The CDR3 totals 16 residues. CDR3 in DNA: TGTGCCAGCAGTTTCGGCAGGGGAAACTATAATTCACCCCTCCACTTT. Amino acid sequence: CASSFGRGNYNSPLHF.

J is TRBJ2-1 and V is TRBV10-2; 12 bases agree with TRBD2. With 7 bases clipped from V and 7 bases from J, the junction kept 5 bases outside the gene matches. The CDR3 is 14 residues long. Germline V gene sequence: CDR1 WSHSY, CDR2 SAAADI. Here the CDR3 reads CASIPTSGGNEQFF. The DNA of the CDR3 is TGCGCCAGCATTCCGACTAGCGGGGGAAATGAGCAGTTCTTC.

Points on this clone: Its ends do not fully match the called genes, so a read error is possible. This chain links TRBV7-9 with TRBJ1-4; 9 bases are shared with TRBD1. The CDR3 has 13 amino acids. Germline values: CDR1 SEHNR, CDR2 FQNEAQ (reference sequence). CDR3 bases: TGTGCCAGCAGCTTAGTCCGGGGACAGGGAGAGGCTTTT. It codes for CASSLVRGQGEAF.

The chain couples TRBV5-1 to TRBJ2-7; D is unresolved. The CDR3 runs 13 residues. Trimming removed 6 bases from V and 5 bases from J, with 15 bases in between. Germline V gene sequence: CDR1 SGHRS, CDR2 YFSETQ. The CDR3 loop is CASNSGLGNEQYF. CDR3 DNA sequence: TGCGCCAGCAACAGTGGGCTGGGTAACGAGCAGTACTTC.

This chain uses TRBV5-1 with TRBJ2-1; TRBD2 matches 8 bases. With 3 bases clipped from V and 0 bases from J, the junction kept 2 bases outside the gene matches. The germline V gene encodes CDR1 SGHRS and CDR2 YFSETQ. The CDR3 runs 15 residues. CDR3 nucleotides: TGCGCCAGCAGCTCGAGCGGGAGCTCCTACAATGAGCAGTTCTTC. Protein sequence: CASSSSGSSYNEQFF.

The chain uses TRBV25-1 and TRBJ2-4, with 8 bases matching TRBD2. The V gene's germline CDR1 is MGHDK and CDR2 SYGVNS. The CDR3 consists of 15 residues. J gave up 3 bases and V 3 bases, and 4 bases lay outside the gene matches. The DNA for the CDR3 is TGTGCCAGCAGTGACGGGGGGGCTGTCAAAAACATTCAGTACTTC. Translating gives CASSDGGAVKNIQYF.

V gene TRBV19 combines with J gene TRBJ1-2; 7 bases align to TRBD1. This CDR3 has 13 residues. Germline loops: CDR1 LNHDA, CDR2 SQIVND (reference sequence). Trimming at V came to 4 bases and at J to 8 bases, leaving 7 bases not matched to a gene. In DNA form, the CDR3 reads TGTGCCAGTAGTACTTGGGACAGCTTAGGCTACACCTTC. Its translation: CASSTWDSLGYTF.